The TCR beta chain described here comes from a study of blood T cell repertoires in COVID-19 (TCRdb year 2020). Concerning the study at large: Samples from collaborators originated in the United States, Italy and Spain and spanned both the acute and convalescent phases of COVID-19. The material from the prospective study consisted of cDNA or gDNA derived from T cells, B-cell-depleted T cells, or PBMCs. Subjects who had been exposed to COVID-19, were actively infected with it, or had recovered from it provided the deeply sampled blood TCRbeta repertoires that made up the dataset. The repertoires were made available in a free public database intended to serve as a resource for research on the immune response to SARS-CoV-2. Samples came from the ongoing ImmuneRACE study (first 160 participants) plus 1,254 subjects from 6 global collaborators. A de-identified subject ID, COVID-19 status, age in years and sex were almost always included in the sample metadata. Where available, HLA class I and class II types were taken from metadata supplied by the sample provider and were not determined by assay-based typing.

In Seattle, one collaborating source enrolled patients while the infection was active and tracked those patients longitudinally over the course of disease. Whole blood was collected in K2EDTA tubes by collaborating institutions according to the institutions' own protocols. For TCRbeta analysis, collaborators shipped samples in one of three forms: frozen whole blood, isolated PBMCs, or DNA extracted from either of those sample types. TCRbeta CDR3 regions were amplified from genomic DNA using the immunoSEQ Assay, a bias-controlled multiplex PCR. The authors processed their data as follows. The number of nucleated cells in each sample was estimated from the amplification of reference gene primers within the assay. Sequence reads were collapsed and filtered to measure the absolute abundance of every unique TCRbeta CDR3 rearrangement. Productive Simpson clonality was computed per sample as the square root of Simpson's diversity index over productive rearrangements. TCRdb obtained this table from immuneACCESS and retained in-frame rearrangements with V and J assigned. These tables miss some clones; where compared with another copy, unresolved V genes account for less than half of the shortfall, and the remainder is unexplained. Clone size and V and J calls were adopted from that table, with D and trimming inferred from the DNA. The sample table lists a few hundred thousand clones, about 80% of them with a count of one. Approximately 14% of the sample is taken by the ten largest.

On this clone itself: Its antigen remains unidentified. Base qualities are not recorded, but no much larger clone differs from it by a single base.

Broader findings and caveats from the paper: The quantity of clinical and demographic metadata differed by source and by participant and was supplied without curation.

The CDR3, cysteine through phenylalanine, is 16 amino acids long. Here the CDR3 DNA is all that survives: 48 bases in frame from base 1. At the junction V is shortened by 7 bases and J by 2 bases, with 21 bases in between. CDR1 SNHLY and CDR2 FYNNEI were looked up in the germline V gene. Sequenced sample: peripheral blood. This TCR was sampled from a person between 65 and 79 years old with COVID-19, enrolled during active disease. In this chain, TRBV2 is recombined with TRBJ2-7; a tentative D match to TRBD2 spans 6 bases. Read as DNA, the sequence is TGTGCCAGCACCTGGGGAGGAAACCTAATCACCTACGAGCAGTACTTC. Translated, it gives CASTWGGNLITYEQYF. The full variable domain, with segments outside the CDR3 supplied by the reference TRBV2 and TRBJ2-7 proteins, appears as EPEVTQTPSHQVTQMGQEVILRCVPISNHLYFYWYRQILGQKVEFLVSFYNNEISEKSEIFDDQFSVERPDGSNFTLKIRSTKLEDSAMYFCASTWGGNLITYEQYFGPGTRLTVT.